This T cell receptor beta chain was sequenced during a study of T cells expressing NK-cell markers (dated by TCRdb to the early 2020s). About the full investigation: In sorted CD3+CD56+NKG2C+, CD3+CD56+NKG2C- and CD3+CD56-NKG2C+ T-cell subsets from several donors, TCR beta-chain repertoires were profiled. The eight sequenced donors were randomly selected healthy volunteers, three men and five women. Of the eight sequenced donors, seven were found to be HCMV-seropositive and one was found to be HCMV-seronegative. Illumina HiSeq 2000/2500, MiSeq or NextSeq was used to sequence libraries as 2 x 150 bp reads. Beyond this particular receptor, the publication reports: Whether the expanded NKG2C-expressing T cell clones were specific for HCMV antigens remained unclear. Those dominant clonotypes were again the most abundant among CD3+CD56-NKG2C+ cells in a few donors, at roughly 28.3-60.1%. In over 5 donors, the dominant CD3+CD56+NKG2C+ clonotypes were among the top 10 CD8+ clonotypes and accounted for about 1.0-7.5% of CD8+ T cells.

The CDR3 goes from the cysteine to the phenylalanine over 14 residues. No DNA is listed. Based on the germline V gene (reference sequence), the CDR1 and CDR2 sequences are DFQATT and SNEGSKA. To determine HCMV serostatus, a commercial ELISA kit was used to detect HCMV-specific IgG in serum. Peripheral blood mononuclear cells were isolated from blood by Ficoll density gradient centrifugation. Concerning this clonotype itself: Its specific antigen is unknown.

The run used an Illumina HiSeq 2000. TCR beta cDNA libraries were made by 5'RACE template switching that added a universal primer site and unique molecular identifiers. cDNA synthesis was primed from the TCR beta constant segment and was followed by two successive PCR amplification steps. The study's own analysis went as follows. MIGEC handled demultiplexing of the reads and grouping by UMI, while MiTCR was used to assemble and quantify clonotypes. To remove erroneous sequences, TCR cDNA sequences were retained only when supported by two or more reads. The tcR package was used for downstream repertoire analysis, and clonotypes were matched across fractions by CDR3 nucleotide sequence plus V segment. VDJmatch was used to annotate antigen specificity against VDJdb, with one amino acid substitution in CDR3 allowed. Each CDR3 protein sequence appears as one entry after TCRdb reprocessed the reads, and no DNA is included. For this entry, the V and J calls and clone size follow TCRdb and not the study's own pipeline. The sample table records some 190,000 distinct CDR3 sequences. The ten largest clonotypes hold 20% to 25% of the sample.

Sequences were obtained from blood T cells: a sorted CD56 or NKG2C T cell subset, CD4+ or CD8+ T cells, or bulk PBMC T cells (not recorded which). The receptor was derived from a man aged 18-75 years in good health. The chain is assembled from TRBV20-1 and TRBJ2-7; the TCRdb D gene call, TRBD1, has no DNA to confirm it. The CDR3 protein: CSAVRTEVIPEQYF.